This is a list of T cell receptor beta chains from one sample in a study of shared clonotypes between healthy human individuals. Method: immunoSEQ multiplex PCR; TCRdb's copy keeps in-frame clones and lacks some. The sample contains 2 million to 2.5 million clones, approximately 93% of which appear only once. Sequencing used naive CD4+ T cells from PBMCs. The receptors were gathered from a man between 18 and 29 years old in good health. Some clones in this sample may be carry-over from other donors' samples. Each CDR3 is given with its conserved first and last residue. Each record gives: clone size, D gene, J gene, CDR3 length, V gene, CDR3 protein, CDR3 DNA. A D gene is named only where the DNA matches it firmly. Clone size is not always given. Where it is, it says once, few, many or a class for expanded clones.

size: -
D: -
J: TRBJ2-1
length: 15
V: TRBV11-2
CDR3: CASSPGPSSYNEQFF
DNA: TGTGCCAGCAGCCCTGGACCAAGCTCCTACAATGAGCAGTTCTTC

size: -
D: TRBD1
J: TRBJ2-7
length: 15
V: TRBV2
CDR3: CASSERLGQSLGQYF
DNA: TGTGCCAGCAGTGAGAGGTTGGGACAGAGCCTAGGGCAGTACTTC

size: -
D: -
J: TRBJ2-7
length: 15
V: TRBV19
CDR3: CASSDPSGRVYEQYF
DNA: TGTGCCAGTAGTGACCCCTCCGGGAGAGTCTACGAGCAGTACTTC

size: -
D: TRBD1
J: TRBJ2-7
length: 16
V: TRBV4-1
CDR3: CASSQETGGASMGQYF
DNA: TGCGCCAGCAGCCAAGAGACAGGGGGGGCTTCTATGGGCCAGTACTTC

size: -
D: TRBD2
J: TRBJ2-2
length: 17
V: TRBV5-1
CDR3: CASSSTSGNPGAGELFF
DNA: TGCGCCAGCAGTTCGACTAGCGGGAACCCCGGGGCCGGGGAGCTGTTTTTT

size: once
D: TRBD2
J: TRBJ2-1
length: 14
V: TRBV5-6
CDR3: CASSPAGVYNEQFF
DNA: TGTGCCAGCAGCCCGGCGGGAGTCTACAATGAGCAGTTCTTC

size: -
D: -
J: TRBJ1-2
length: 16
V: TRBV18
CDR3: CASSPRPREGPSGYTF
DNA: TGTGCCAGCTCACCACGGCCCCGAGAGGGCCCCTCTGGCTACACCTTC

size: -
D: -
J: TRBJ2-1
length: 16
V: TRBV2
CDR3: CASRPTRAASINEQFF
DNA: TGTGCCAGCAGACCCACCCGGGCGGCTAGCATCAATGAGCAGTTCTTC

size: once
D: TRBD2
J: TRBJ2-5
length: 17
V: TRBV7-6
CDR3: CASSLGLAGGGQETQYF
DNA: TGTGCCAGCAGCTTGGGACTAGCGGGAGGGGGCCAAGAGACCCAGTACTTC

size: -
D: -
J: TRBJ1-1
length: 12
V: TRBV5-1
CDR3: CASSLGGGGAFF
DNA: TGCGCCAGCAGCTTGGGAGGAGGGGGAGCTTTCTTT

size: -
D: -
J: TRBJ1-1
length: 12
V: TRBV5-1
CDR3: CASSPGTSEAFF
DNA: TGCGCCAGCAGTCCTGGAACATCTGAAGCTTTCTTT

size: -
D: -
J: TRBJ1-5
length: 15
V: TRBV27
CDR3: CASSFSGTSNQPQHF
DNA: TGTGCCAGCAGTTTTTCCGGGACTAGCAATCAGCCCCAGCATTTT

size: -
D: TRBD1
J: TRBJ1-5
length: 15
V: TRBV5-1
CDR3: CASSLGTGYNQPQHF
DNA: TGCGCCAGCAGCTTGGGGACAGGATACAATCAGCCCCAGCATTTT

size: -
D: -
J: TRBJ1-1
length: 15
V: TRBV2
CDR3: CASSEGGLMNTEAFF
DNA: TGTGCCAGCAGTGAAGGGGGACTAATGAACACTGAAGCTTTCTTT

size: -
D: TRBD2
J: TRBJ2-5
length: 15
V: TRBV5-4
CDR3: CASSYGTSGGETQYF
DNA: TGTGCCAGCAGCTATGGGACTAGCGGGGGGGAGACCCAGTACTTC

size: -
D: -
J: TRBJ2-2
length: 15
V: TRBV7-9
CDR3: CASSLQVGNTGELFF
DNA: TGTGCCAGCAGCTTACAGGTTGGGAACACCGGGGAGCTGTTTTTT

size: -
D: -
J: TRBJ1-1
length: 14
V: TRBV5-1
CDR3: CASSLEGQNTEAFF
DNA: TGCGCCAGCAGCTTGGAGGGACAGAACACTGAAGCTTTCTTT

size: -
D: -
J: TRBJ1-2
length: 15
V: TRBV6-5
CDR3: CASSRPPGGEGGYTF
DNA: TGTGCCAGCAGTCGACCACCGGGGGGCGAGGGTGGCTACACCTTC

size: -
D: TRBD2
J: TRBJ2-3
length: 16
V: TRBV19
CDR3: CASSIGASGRPDTQYF
DNA: TGTGCCAGTAGTATAGGGGCTAGCGGGAGGCCAGATACGCAGTATTTT

size: -
D: -
J: TRBJ1-1
length: 15
V: TRBV14
CDR3: CASSQREGRYTEAFF
DNA: TGTGCCAGCAGCCAGAGGGAAGGCCGGTACACTGAAGCTTTCTTT

size: -
D: -
J: TRBJ2-2
length: 15
V: TRBV5-4
CDR3: CASSLDRAHTGELFF
DNA: TGTGCCAGCAGCTTGGACAGGGCCCACACCGGGGAGCTGTTTTTT

size: -
D: -
J: TRBJ1-3
length: 16
V: TRBV19
CDR3: CASSIVPGRSGNTIYF
DNA: TGTGCCAGTAGTATAGTTCCGGGACGGAGTGGAAACACCATATATTTT

size: -
D: -
J: TRBJ2-7
length: 12
V: TRBV9
CDR3: CARSLSGYEQYF
DNA: TGTGCCAGAAGTCTTAGCGGATACGAGCAGTACTTC

size: -
D: -
J: TRBJ2-5
length: 15
V: TRBV5-1
CDR3: CASSPSTTNKETQYF
DNA: TGCGCCAGCAGCCCGTCGACAACGAACAAAGAGACCCAGTACTTC

size: -
D: -
J: TRBJ2-7
length: 12
V: TRBV28
CDR3: CASSLGKTEQYF
DNA: TGTGCCAGCAGTCTAGGGAAAACCGAGCAGTACTTC

size: -
D: -
J: TRBJ2-6
length: 14
V: TRBV6-6
CDR3: CASTLGGGANVLTF
DNA: TGTGCCAGCACCTTGGGGGGTGGGGCCAACGTCCTGACTTTC

size: -
D: -
J: TRBJ2-1
length: 13
V: TRBV12-5
CDR3: CASEMPGLDEQFF
DNA: TGTGCTAGTGAAATGCCGGGGTTGGATGAGCAGTTCTTC

size: -
D: TRBD2
J: TRBJ2-7
length: 17
V: TRBV18
CDR3: CASSPAGRTSGAYEQYF
DNA: TGTGCCAGCTCACCTGCAGGGCGCACTAGCGGAGCCTACGAGCAGTACTTC

size: -
D: -
J: TRBJ1-3
length: 17
V: TRBV18
CDR3: CASSPRRGSESGNTIYF
DNA: TGTGCCAGCTCGCCCCGCCGAGGCAGCGAAAGTGGAAACACCATATATTTT

size: -
D: TRBD1
J: TRBJ1-4
length: 20
V: TRBV4-2
CDR3: CASSHRTTGVGVATNEKLFF
DNA: TGTGCCAGCAGCCATCGCACCACAGGGGTTGGGGTCGCAACTAATGAAAAACTGTTTTTT

size: -
D: -
J: TRBJ2-1
length: 15
V: TRBV5-1
CDR3: CATMKATDPYNEQFF
DNA: TGCGCCACCATGAAGGCCACGGACCCTTACAATGAGCAGTTCTTC

size: -
D: -
J: TRBJ1-4
length: 13
V: TRBV10-3
CDR3: CATRGGYNEKLFF
DNA: TGTGCCACCCGAGGGGGGTACAATGAAAAACTGTTTTTT

size: -
D: -
J: TRBJ2-5
length: 16
V: TRBV15
CDR3: CATSRRAGSRGETQYF
DNA: TGTGCCACCAGCCGGAGGGCGGGAAGTCGAGGAGAGACCCAGTACTTC

size: few
D: -
J: TRBJ2-7
length: 8
V: TRBV5-1
CDR3: CASSPQYF
DNA: TGCGCCAGCAGCCCCCAGTACTTC

size: -
D: -
J: TRBJ2-2
length: 16
V: TRBV5-1
CDR3: CASSFGLRDYTGELFF
DNA: TGCGCCAGCAGCTTCGGCTTGCGGGACTACACCGGGGAGCTGTTTTTT

size: few
D: -
J: TRBJ1-4
length: 14
V: TRBV30
CDR3: CAWSAWGSDEKLFF
DNA: TGTGCCTGGAGTGCGTGGGGTTCGGATGAAAAACTGTTTTTT

size: -
D: TRBD2
J: TRBJ2-7
length: 15
V: TRBV5-6
CDR3: CASSLDAGGPYEQYF
DNA: TGTGCCAGCAGCTTGGACGCGGGAGGGCCCTACGAGCAGTACTTC

size: -
D: -
J: TRBJ2-4
length: 18
V: TRBV14
CDR3: CASSQGGNRGLYSNIQYF
DNA: TGTGCCAGCAGCCAAGGGGGGAACAGAGGGCTCTACTCAAACATTCAGTACTTC

size: -
D: -
J: TRBJ1-1
length: 14
V: TRBV4-1
CDR3: CASSQVEGGTEAFF
DNA: TGCGCCAGCAGCCAAGTTGAGGGCGGCACTGAAGCTTTCTTT

size: -
D: -
J: TRBJ2-1
length: 14
V: TRBV6-4
CDR3: CARTRDNPYNEQFF
DNA: TGTGCCAGAACCCGGGACAATCCCTACAATGAGCAGTTCTTC

size: -
D: -
J: TRBJ2-3
length: 12
V: TRBV4-3
CDR3: CASSQAGDTQYF
DNA: TGCGCCAGCAGCCAAGCTGGAGATACGCAGTATTTT

size: -
D: -
J: TRBJ2-2
length: 13
V: TRBV7-2
CDR3: CASTLVGDGELFF
DNA: TGTGCCAGCACCCTAGTGGGTGACGGGGAGCTGTTTTTT

size: -
D: -
J: TRBJ1-3
length: 14
V: TRBV28
CDR3: CASSSGTRPNTIYF
DNA: TGTGCCAGCAGTTCTGGGACCCGACCCAACACCATATATTTT

size: -
D: TRBD1
J: TRBJ2-3
length: 16
V: TRBV29-1
CDR3: CSVRNTGGYSTDTQYF
DNA: TGCAGCGTTCGTAACACAGGGGGCTACAGCACAGATACGCAGTATTTT

size: -
D: -
J: TRBJ1-1
length: 13
V: TRBV5-6
CDR3: CASRPSGRLNSFF
DNA: TGTGCCAGCAGACCGTCGGGACGGCTAAACTCTTTCTTT

size: -
D: -
J: TRBJ1-2
length: 17
V: TRBV19
CDR3: CASNRIFRMSGGYGYTF
DNA: TGTGCCAGTAATCGGATCTTTCGTATGTCTGGAGGCTATGGCTACACCTTC

size: few
D: -
J: TRBJ1-5
length: 14
V: TRBV6-6
CDR3: CASSFRGENQPQHF
DNA: TGTGCCAGCAGTTTCCGGGGGGAAAATCAGCCCCAGCATTTT

size: -
D: TRBD1
J: TRBJ1-6
length: 14
V: TRBV7-9
CDR3: CASSLEEGASPLHF
DNA: TGTGCCAGCAGCTTAGAGGAGGGGGCTTCACCCCTCCACTTT

size: -
D: -
J: TRBJ1-4
length: 15
V: TRBV18
CDR3: CASSRPGTPDEKLFF
DNA: TGTGCCAGCTCACGCCCCGGGACTCCGGATGAAAAACTGTTTTTT

size: -
D: -
J: TRBJ1-1
length: 14
V: TRBV6-7
CDR3: CASSSGDMNTEAFF
DNA: TGTGCCAGCAGTTCGGGGGACATGAACACTGAAGCTTTCTTT

size: -
D: -
J: TRBJ2-3
length: 15
V: TRBV25-1
CDR3: CASRPSGGDTDTQYF
DNA: TGTGCCAGCCGTCCGTCCGGGGGAGACACAGATACGCAGTATTTT

size: -
D: -
J: TRBJ1-1
length: 14
V: TRBV9
CDR3: CASSVGGANTEAFF
DNA: TGTGCCAGCAGCGTAGGCGGGGCGAACACTGAAGCTTTCTTT